This T cell receptor beta chain stems from a study of T cells expressing NK-cell markers. In the study overall: Cells sorted as CD3+CD56+NKG2C+, CD3+CD56+NKG2C- and CD3+CD56-NKG2C+ T cells supplied the TCR beta repertoires.

Notes on this clonotype: The antigen remains undetermined.

Germline V lookup: CDR1 DFQATT, CDR2 SNEGSKA (reference sequence). The CDR3 extends over 12 amino acids. Libraries used 5'RACE template switching adding universal primer site and UMIs. Reanalyzing the 5' RACE reads, TCRdb keeps one entry per CDR3 protein, without DNA. The sample includes some 600,000 distinct CDR3 sequences. General study results and limits: In several donors, these clonotypes also led the CD3+CD56-NKG2C+ fraction.

Sequencing input: blood T cells: a sorted CD56 or NKG2C T cell subset, CD4+ or CD8+ T cells, or bulk PBMC T cells (not recorded which). This clonotype was sampled from a man between 18 and 29 years old in good health. J is TRBJ2-4 and V is TRBV20-1; TCRdb names TRBD1, which stays unverified in the absence of DNA. CDR3 amino acids: CSARDPGNIQYF.